The 32 T cell receptor beta chains presented below share a single source sample, sequenced in a study of technical replicates of blood from a few donors. Repertoires were generated with immunoSEQ multiplex PCR, while TCRdb's copy carries only in-frame clones and drops some. The table lists more than 75,000 clones, approximately 95% of them singletons. The source material was T cells isolated from PBMCs. The source of these receptors is a human donor in good health.

The J gene is TRBJ1-4, the V gene TRBV13; D gene uncertain. CDR1 is PRHDT and CDR2 is FYEKMQ in the germline V gene (reference sequence). The CDR3 is 11 residues long. The V gene lost 3 bases and the J gene lost 8 bases, with 4 bases spanning the gap. CDR3 nucleotide sequence: TGTGCCAGCAGCTTTTCGGAAAAACTGTTTTTT. Encoded protein: CASSFSEKLFF.

The J gene is TRBJ1-3, the V gene TRBV21-1. TRBV21-1 is given as a pseudogene. CDR3 length equals 12 residues. The CDR3 reads CASSRIGNTIYF. In nucleotides, the CDR3 is TGTGCCAGCAGCCGTATTGGAAACACCATATATTTT.

V is TRBV5-6 and J is TRBJ1-5, with TRBD1 matching over 7 bases. Germline V gene sequence: CDR1 SGHDT, CDR2 YYEEEE. The junction had 5 bases not matched to a gene; V was cut back by 4 bases and J by 7 bases. The CDR3 has 13 amino acids. CDR3 region: CASSGPGGQPQHF. DNA of the CDR3: TGTGCCAGCAGCGGGCCAGGGGGACAGCCCCAGCATTTT. Full variable domain (rest looked up from reference TRBV5-6 and TRBJ1-5): DAGVTQSPTHLIKTRGQQVTLRCSPKSGHDTVSWYQQALGQGPQFIFQYYEEEERQRGNFPDRFSGHQFPNYSSELNVNALLLGDSALYLCASSGPGGQPQHFGDGTRLSIL.

V and J are TRBV7-9 and TRBJ1-2, with D possibly TRBD1 on 6 matching bases. The CDR3 has 15 residues. Looked up from germline, CDR1 is SEHNR and CDR2 is FQNEAQ (reference sequence). The ends were cut back, 4 bases at V and 1 base at J, with 13 bases in the middle. CDR3 coding DNA: TGTGCCAGCAGCTCAGGTGGGACACTTAACTATGGCTACACCTTC. Residues: CASSSGGTLNYGYTF.

The J gene is TRBJ2-7, the V gene TRBV9; 7 bases line up with TRBD2. The length of the CDR3 is 14 residues. Looked up from germline, CDR1 is SGDLS and CDR2 is YYNGEE. V lost 2 bases and J lost 5; bases outside the gene matches: 7. DNA of the CDR3: TGTGCCAGCAGCGTGGGGGGGGGAGGAAACGAGCAGTACTTC. It encodes CASSVGGGGNEQYF.

The chain has TRBV5-1 and TRBJ2-4; D might be TRBD2 (6 bases). The CDR3 consists of 15 residues. Germline V gene lookup returns CDR1 SGHRS and CDR2 YFSETQ. V gave up 4 bases and J gave up 9 bases, with 20 bases separating them. CDR3 coding DNA: TGCGCCAGCAGCCCGGACCCCTCGGGAGAGGGCATTCAGTACTTC. It encodes CASSPDPSGEGIQYF. Complete variable domain (other parts from reference TRBV5-1 and TRBJ2-4): KAGVTQTPRYLIKTRGQQVTLSCSPISGHRSVSWYQQTPGQGLQFLFEYFSETQRNKGNFPGRFSGRQFSNSRSEMNVSTLELGDSALYLCASSPDPSGEGIQYFGAGTRLSVL.

J is TRBJ1-1 and V is TRBV5-1, with D tentatively TRBD1 (5 bases). The V end was cut by 1 base, the J end by 0 bases, with 10 bases between. The germline V gene encodes CDR1 SGHRS and CDR2 YFSETQ. The CDR3 is 15 residues long. The CDR3 nucleotides are TGCGCCAGCAGCTTGACGGCGGGGGTGAACACTGAAGCTTTCTTT. This translates into CASSLTAGVNTEAFF.

The chain uses TRBV10-2 and TRBJ2-3; 9 bases match TRBD2. V lost 3 bases and J lost 4; bases outside the gene matches: 5. This CDR3 has 15 amino acids. The germline V gene encodes CDR1 WSHSY and CDR2 SAAADI. The DNA of the CDR3 is TGCGCCAGCAGTGAAACTAGCGGGCTCTCAGATACGCAGTATTTT. This gives the protein CASSETSGLSDTQYF.

The chain combines TRBV19 with TRBJ2-6; tentative D call: TRBD1 (5 bases). Germline CDR1 reads LNHDA; CDR2 reads SQIVND (reference sequence). This CDR3 region has 13 residues. V was shortened by 7 bases and J by 2 bases, with 6 bases between the two germline ends. CDR3 DNA: TGTGCCAGTAACAGGCCTGGGGCCAACGTCCTGACTTTC. It codes for CASNRPGANVLTF.

The chain couples TRBV7-2 to TRBJ2-1; TRBD2 matches at 8 bases. CDR3 length: 15 amino acids. The V and J ends lost 5 bases and 10 bases, in that order; junction bases with no gene match: 13. Germline V gives CDR1 SGHTA, CDR2 FQGNSA. In DNA form, the CDR3 reads TGTGCCAGCAGCATACTAGCGGAACCAGTAGGGGAGCAGTTCTTC. Translation: CASSILAEPVGEQFF.

This clone was picked up one time. The V call is TRBV9, the J call TRBJ1-2; no reliable D call. Germline V CDR1 and CDR2: SGDLS, YYNGEE. Trimming took 0 bases from V and 2 from J, leaving 8 bases between them. This CDR3 comprises 14 residues. The CDR3 sequence: CASSVGGENYGYTF. The CDR3, as DNA: TGTGCCAGCAGCGTAGGAGGAGAGAACTATGGCTACACCTTC.

V usage is TRBV6-6 and J usage is TRBJ2-2; D is possibly TRBD1 (5 bases). The CDR3 totals 15 residues. From germline, CDR1 is MNHNY and CDR2 SVGAGI (reference sequence). Deletions cut 4 bases from V and 1 base from J, with 10 bases between. CDR3: CASSLRTQNTGELFF. Here the CDR3 DNA reads TGTGCCAGCAGTTTACGGACACAGAACACCGGGGAGCTGTTTTTT.

V gene TRBV9 combines with J gene TRBJ2-2, with 8 bases lining up with TRBD2. CDR3 length equals 16 residues. Looked up from germline, CDR1 is SGDLS and CDR2 is YYNGEE. V shed 0 bases and J 7 bases; nucleotides not matched to a gene: 8. The CDR3 coding sequence is TGTGCCAGCAGCGTAGACGAAGCGGGAGAAGACGGGGAGCTGTTTTTT. Its translation: CASSVDEAGEDGELFF.

This chain uses TRBV6-1 with TRBJ2-7, with TRBD2 identical over 12 bases. The CDR3 contains 17 residues. The J segment lost 3 bases and the V segment lost 4 bases, leaving 10 bases of the junction unmatched. Per the germline V gene, CDR1 is MNHNS and CDR2 is SASEGT. CDR3 nucleotides: TGTGCCAGCAGTGCCTACCCTAGCGGGAGGGTCGGCTACGAGCAGTACTTC. Protein product: CASSAYPSGRVGYEQYF.

V is TRBV29-1 and J is TRBJ1-4; D is unclear. Per germline, CDR1 SQVTM and CDR2 ANQGSEA. The V end lost 3 bases, the J end lost 3 bases, and 8 bases lay between the germline ends. This CDR3 is built from 13 residues. The CDR3 here is CSVDEGSNEKLFF. CDR3 coding DNA: TGCAGCGTTGACGAGGGATCTAATGAAAAACTGTTTTTT.

CDR3 coding DNA: TGTGCCAGCAGTGAAGGAGCCGCGGGCGGGCTCCGGAGGGAGCAGTTCTTC. Its translation is CASSEGAAGGLRREQFF. This sequence joins TRBV2 and TRBJ2-1; maybe TRBD2 (5 bases). Trimming took off 1 base at V and 10 bases at J, with 23 bases between the two ends. Germline V gene lookup returns CDR1 SNHLY and CDR2 FYNNEI. The CDR3 covers 17 residues.

The chain uses TRBV10-3 and TRBJ2-5; D is unclear. The V gene's germline CDR1 is ENHRY and CDR2 SYGVKD. The CDR3 is 15 residues long. V lost 0 bases to trimming and J lost 2 bases, with 10 bases between them. CDR3: CAISESAGSQETQYF. The CDR3 DNA reads as TGTGCCATCAGTGAGTCTGCAGGTTCACAAGAGACCCAGTACTTC.

This clone was observed a single time. The chain joins TRBV27 to TRBJ2-3; D is undetermined. The V gene lost 7 bases and the J gene lost 4 bases, with 9 bases spanning the gap. The CDR3 has 12 amino acids. Germline V gene data show CDR1 as MNHEY and CDR2 as SMNVEV (reference sequence). For the CDR3, the DNA is TGTGCCAGCACATCACACCCAGATACGCAGTATTTT. Amino acids: CASTSHPDTQYF.

J is TRBJ2-1 and V is TRBV18, with 10 bases matching TRBD1. The J segment lost 4 bases and the V segment lost 6 bases, leaving 9 bases of the junction unmatched. CDR3 length equals 16 residues. From germline, CDR1 is KGHSH and CDR2 LQKENI. The CDR3 nucleotides read TGTGCCAGCTCCCCTGGGACAGGGGCGCCATACAATGAGCAGTTCTTC. It yields the protein CASSPGTGAPYNEQFF. The full variable domain, with the rest looked up from reference TRBV18 and TRBJ2-1, is NAGVMQNPRHLVRRRGQEARLRCSPMKGHSHVYWYRQLPEEGLKFMVYLQKENIIDESGMPKERFSAEFPKEGPSILRIQQVVRGDSAAYFCASSPGTGAPYNEQFFGPGTRLTVL.

The chain links TRBV6-5 to TRBJ2-3; 10 bases align to TRBD2. Germline lookup yields CDR1 MNHEY and CDR2 SVGAGI. CDR3 length: 14 residues. Trimming cost V 7 bases and J 2 bases; bases outside gene matches: 3. CDR3 residues: CASNLAGVTDTQYF. The CDR3, as DNA: TGTGCCAGCAATCTAGCGGGAGTCACAGATACGCAGTATTTT.

The J gene is TRBJ2-2, the V gene TRBV9; the match to TRBD2 covers 7 bases. J lost 5 bases, V lost 4 bases, and 5 bases had no gene match. Germline V gene data show CDR1 as SGDLS and CDR2 as YYNGEE. The CDR3 contains 14 residues. The DNA for the CDR3 is TGTGCCAGCAGCAGCGGGATGAATACCGGGGAGCTGTTTTTT. Residues: CASSSGMNTGELFF.

The genes are TRBV9 and TRBJ1-1; 8 bases match TRBD1. The CDR3 covers 15 residues. Trimming took 3 bases from V and 3 from J; bases not matched to a gene: 7. Germline V gives CDR1 SGDLS, CDR2 YYNGEE. This CDR3 is CASSGGQEGDTEAFF. The CDR3 nucleotides are TGTGCCAGCAGCGGGGGACAGGAAGGCGACACTGAAGCTTTCTTT.

The gene calls are TRBV10-2 and TRBJ2-3; 10 bases fit TRBD1. With 8 bases clipped from V and 4 bases from J, the junction kept 6 bases outside the gene matches. The CDR3 runs 14 residues. From germline, CDR1 is WSHSY and CDR2 SAAADI. DNA of the CDR3: TGCGCCAGCGGGGGACAGGGGTTGGCAGATACGCAGTATTTT. This gives the protein CASGGQGLADTQYF.

This sequence joins TRBV10-1 and TRBJ2-1; D not certain. V was trimmed by 3 bases and J by 9 bases, leaving 12 bases between them. The CDR3 covers 13 residues. Germline lookup yields CDR1 WNHNN and CDR2 SYGVQD (reference sequence). CDR3 loop: CASSEMRLSEQFF. The CDR3 region has the DNA TGCGCCAGCAGTGAAATGAGGCTTTCTGAGCAGTTCTTC.

The chain carries TRBV7-9 and TRBJ1-5; 9 bases agree with TRBD1. Trimming cost V 4 bases and J 2 bases; bases outside gene matches: 12. The CDR3 consists of 18 residues. Germline CDR1 is SEHNR and CDR2 is FQNEAQ (reference sequence). The CDR3 reads CASSSAGTGIGGNQPQHF. As DNA, the CDR3 is TGTGCCAGCAGCTCAGCGGGGACAGGGATTGGCGGCAATCAGCCCCAGCATTTT. The full variable domain, with the rest looked up from reference TRBV7-9 and TRBJ1-5, is DTGVSQNPRHKITKRGQNVTFRCDPISEHNRLYWYRQTLGQGPEFLTYFQNEAQLEKSRLLSDRFSAERPKGSFSTLEIQRTEQGDSAMYLCASSSAGTGIGGNQPQHFGDGTRLSIL.

This chain links TRBV18 with TRBJ2-7; no clear D gene. V lost 1 base and J 1 base, leaving 8 bases between the germline ends. This CDR3 has 14 residues. Germline V gene sequence: CDR1 KGHSH, CDR2 LQKENI. CDR3 sequence reads: CASSPQQPSYEQYF. CDR3 coding DNA: TGTGCCAGCTCACCACAGCAACCGTCCTACGAGCAGTACTTC. The whole variable domain, filled in from reference TRBV18 and TRBJ2-7, reads NAGVMQNPRHLVRRRGQEARLRCSPMKGHSHVYWYRQLPEEGLKFMVYLQKENIIDESGMPKERFSAEFPKEGPSILRIQQVVRGDSAAYFCASSPQQPSYEQYFGPGTRLTVT.

The chain recombines TRBV5-1 with TRBJ2-1; 9 bases match TRBD2. Germline V lookup: CDR1 SGHRS, CDR2 YFSETQ. This CDR3 comprises 13 residues. The V and J ends lost 10 bases and 0 bases, in that order; junction bases with no gene match: 2. The CDR3 bases are TGCGCCTGCGGGAGGGACTCCTACAATGAGCAGTTCTTC. Its protein is CACGRDSYNEQFF.

The chain links TRBV9 to TRBJ2-2; D unresolved. V lost 3 bases and J lost 0, with 15 bases in between. From germline, CDR1 is SGDLS and CDR2 YYNGEE. The CDR3 runs to 17 residues. The CDR3 protein is CASSATVEVSNTGELFF. The DNA of the CDR3 is TGTGCCAGCAGCGCCACTGTAGAGGTCTCGAACACCGGGGAGCTGTTTTTT.

The chain carries TRBV27 and TRBJ1-2, with 8 bases identical to TRBD1. The CDR3 totals 15 residues. Germline V gene lookup returns CDR1 MNHEY and CDR2 SMNVEV (reference sequence). The J segment lost 7 bases and the V segment lost 4 bases, leaving 11 bases of the junction unmatched. Here the CDR3 DNA reads TGTGCCAGCAGTTCACCCCTCAGGGGGCGCTCTGGCTACACCTTC. This sequence encodes CASSSPLRGRSGYTF.

This sequence joins TRBV7-9 and TRBJ2-4; unclear D gene. Germline lookup yields CDR1 SEHNR and CDR2 FQNEAQ (reference sequence). This CDR3 has 15 amino acids. V was cut by 5 bases and J by 0 bases, with 11 bases left in between. CDR3 sequence: CASSPIQAAKNIQYF. The DNA for the CDR3 is TGTGCCAGCAGCCCCATCCAAGCAGCCAAAAACATTCAGTACTTC.

The rearrangement links TRBV27 to TRBJ2-7; 7 bases match TRBD2. The germline gives CDR1 MNHEY, CDR2 SMNVEV (reference sequence). The CDR3 consists of 12 residues. J was trimmed by 3 bases and V by 11 bases; bases with no gene match: 7. CDR3 sequence (DNA): TGTGCCGCCGGTGGCGGGAGCTACGAGCAGTACTTC. Translation gives CAAGGGSYEQYF.

Here the CDR3 DNA reads TGTGCCAGCAGCCTATTACAGGGAGAGGACACTGAAGCTTTCTTT. This sequence encodes CASSLLQGEDTEAFF. The chain combines TRBV7-9 with TRBJ1-1; D may be TRBD1 (6 bases). This CDR3 is built from 15 residues. The germline gives CDR1 SEHNR, CDR2 FQNEAQ (reference sequence). V lost 5 bases to trimming and J lost 3 bases, with 16 bases between them.